Below are 24 T cell receptor beta chains sequenced from a single sample in a study of human T cells and chemical hapten exposure. The sample's treatment: therapeutic diphenylcyclopropenone sensitization with weekly scalp DPC. Individual cDNA molecules had unique molecular identifiers attached to them by the library. TCRdb independently ran MiXCR on the reads; one entry per CDR3 protein. The sample lists under 5,500 distinct CDR3 sequences, more than 40% occurring once. The sequences come from whole blood, collected before DPC sensitization or 2, 6, or about 24 weeks after (not recorded which). These receptors all come from an adult with alopecia areata. Some clones in this sample may be carry-over from other donors' samples. This table probably holds off-target reads from a library built for another chain.

The rearrangement links TRBV3-1 to TRBJ2-2; possibly TRBD1 for D (5 bases). Germline V gene lookup returns CDR1 LGHDT and CDR2 YNNKEL (reference sequence). CDR3 length: 17 amino acids. V was shortened by 1 base and J by 0 bases, with 12 bases between the two germline ends. Written as DNA, the CDR3 is TGTGCCAGCAGCCAAGTCGGGCAGGGCGCGAACACCGGGGAGCTGTTTTTT. Residues: CASSQVGQGANTGELFF.

This clonotype was recorded once. The chain recombines TRBV12-3 or TRBV12-4 with TRBJ2-2; tentative D call: TRBD2 (7 bases). V lost 6 bases and J lost 13, with 18 bases in between. This CDR3 contains 13 residues. For the CDR3, the DNA is TGTGCCAGCAGCCTGGCGGGGGCCTCACGGCTGTTTTTT. This encodes CASSLAGASRLFF.

The J gene is TRBJ2-3, the V gene TRBV18; 8 nucleotides line up with TRBD1. The J segment lost 5 bases and the V segment lost 2 bases, leaving 0 bases of the junction unmatched. CDR1 and CDR2 (germline): KGHSH, LQKENI. This CDR3 has 13 amino acids. In DNA form, the CDR3 reads TGTGCCAGCTCACCAGGACAGGGAGATACGCAGTATTTT. It translates to CASSPGQGDTQYF.

The CDR3 DNA is TGTGCCAGCTCCTCAGGCGGGAGGGCCTCATACGAGCAGTACTTC. Its protein product is CASSSGGRASYEQYF. The chain combines TRBV6-5 with TRBJ2-7, with 9 bases that match TRBD2. Germline CDR1 reads MNHEY; CDR2 reads SVGAGI. The junction had 12 bases not matched to a gene; V was cut back by 8 bases and J by 4 bases. The CDR3 covers 15 residues.

The chain is built from TRBV7-2 and TRBJ2-5, with TRBD1 matching 7 bases. The CDR3 totals 16 residues. The V gene end was trimmed by 5 bases and the J gene end by 3 bases; junction bases not matched to a gene: 12. CDR1 is SGHTA, CDR2 FQGNSA, per germline. The CDR3 DNA sequence: TGTGCCAGCAGCCCTAGACAGGGCAGAGGGGAAGAGACCCAGTACTTC. This sequence encodes CASSPRQGRGEETQYF.

The chain recombines TRBV6-6 with TRBJ2-1, with D unclear. Germline values: CDR1 MNHNY, CDR2 SVGAGI (reference sequence). This CDR3 spans 12 amino acids. The V and J ends lost 7 bases and 8 bases respectively, with 12 bases between them. The CDR3: CASTFGRDEQFF. CDR3 nucleotide sequence: TGTGCCAGCACCTTCGGTAGGGATGAGCAGTTCTTC.

The V and J genes are TRBV5-1 and TRBJ2-3, with D tentatively TRBD2 (5 bases). CDR3 size: 13 residues. V was trimmed by 4 bases and J by 8 bases, leaving 14 bases between them. CDR1 is SGHRS and CDR2 is YFSETQ in the germline V gene. CDR3 in amino acids: CASSPADGGTQYF. CDR3 nucleotides: TGCGCCAGCAGCCCCGCGGATGGAGGTACGCAGTATTTT.

This clonotype was found a few times. This sequence joins TRBV27 and TRBJ2-7; 9 bases align to TRBD2. Germline V gene data show CDR1 as MNHEY and CDR2 as SMNVEV (reference sequence). The CDR3 is 14 amino acids. With 2 bases clipped from V and 8 bases from J, the junction kept 7 bases outside the gene matches. As DNA, the CDR3 is TGTGCCAGCAGTTTAATGCCTAGCGGGATGAAGCAGTACTTC. As protein: CASSLMPSGMKQYF.

This clonotype was detected a few times. The rearrangement uses TRBV11-2 and TRBJ2-7; TRBD1 aligns across 11 bases. The CDR3 consists of 14 residues. Germline V gene data show CDR1 as SGHAT and CDR2 as FQNNGV. J lost 4 bases, V lost 3 bases, and 2 bases had no gene match. CDR3 region: CASSLDRGRYEQYF. The CDR3, as DNA: TGTGCCAGCAGCTTGGACAGGGGGCGATACGAGCAGTACTTC.

This clonotype was seen only a few times. The chain is built from TRBV6-1 and TRBJ2-4; no firm D call. V was pared by 1 base and J by 8 bases, with 6 bases between. Per germline, CDR1 MNHNS and CDR2 SASEGT. The CDR3 totals 12 residues. CDR3 nucleotide sequence: TGTGCCAGCAGTGAAGAGGGTTACATTCAGTACTTC. Translation: CASSEEGYIQYF.

The rearrangement uses TRBV11-2 and TRBJ2-1; no definite D call. Trimming stripped 1 base from V and 5 bases from J, with 12 bases between. Germline V CDR1 and CDR2: SGHAT, FQNNGV. The CDR3 has 15 amino acids. The CDR3, as DNA: TGTGCCAGCAGCTTAGGGTACCGGGCCGACAATGAGCAGTTCTTC. Its protein product is CASSLGYRADNEQFF.

This clonotype turned up a few times. V and J are TRBV12-3 or TRBV12-4 and TRBJ2-7; D is unclear. Trimming removed 1 base from V and 0 bases from J, with 7 bases in between. The CDR3 is made up of 14 amino acids. This CDR3 reads CASSLEENSYEQYF. The DNA of the CDR3 is TGTGCCAGCAGTTTAGAAGAGAACTCCTACGAGCAGTACTTC.

This chain joins TRBV5-1 and TRBJ2-7, with D perhaps matching TRBD2 (5 bases). Germline loops: CDR1 SGHRS, CDR2 YFSETQ. Trimming stripped 4 bases from V and 1 base from J, with 12 bases between. The CDR3 loop spans 14 amino acids. The CDR3 loop is CASSTGLTSYEQYF. The DNA for the CDR3 is TGCGCCAGCAGCACCGGACTGACTTCCTACGAGCAGTACTTC.

The genes are TRBV10-3 and TRBJ2-5; 8 positions match TRBD1. Per germline, CDR1 ENHRY and CDR2 SYGVKD. The CDR3 has 12 amino acids. Trimming took 6 bases from V and 4 from J; bases not matched to a gene: 1. The CDR3 DNA reads as TGTGCCATCAGGGGGACAGGAGAGACCCAGTACTTC. It translates to CAIRGTGETQYF.

This chain joins TRBV20-1 and TRBJ2-3; 12 positions match TRBD2. CDR3 size: 14 residues. The trim removed 4 bases at V and 3 bases at J, leaving 2 bases unmatched. Germline CDR1 reads DFQATT; CDR2 reads SNEGSKA (reference sequence). The CDR3 DNA reads as TGCAGTGCTAAGACTAGCGGGGGTACAGATACGCAGTATTTT. This codes for CSAKTSGGTDTQYF.

This chain joins TRBV11-2 and TRBJ1-1; the D gene is possibly TRBD1 (5 bases). Germline V gives CDR1 SGHAT, CDR2 FQNNGV. The CDR3 loop spans 15 amino acids. Trimming left V 3 bases short and J 6 bases short, with 17 bases between. CDR3 sequence reads: CASSFRRAEQAEAFF. CDR3 sequence (DNA): TGTGCCAGCAGCTTTCGCAGGGCGGAACAAGCTGAAGCTTTCTTT. Complete variable domain (other parts from reference TRBV11-2 and TRBJ1-1): EAGVAQSPRYKIIEKRQSVAFWCNPISGHATLYWYQQILGQGPKLLIQFQNNGVVDDSQLPKDRFSAERLKGVDSTLKIQPAKLEDSAVYLCASSFRRAEQAEAFFGQGTRLTVV.

The count of this clonotype is one. The rearrangement joins TRBV7-2 to TRBJ2-3; no firm D call. V was cut by 5 bases and J by 1 base, with 7 bases left in between. The CDR3 has 13 residues. CDR1 and CDR2 (germline): SGHTA, FQGNSA. CDR3 protein: CASSATRTDTQYF. For the CDR3, the DNA is TGTGCCAGCAGCGCCACCCGCACAGATACGCAGTATTTT.

Only one count was recorded for this clonotype. The chain carries TRBV18 and TRBJ2-3, with 10 nucleotides matching TRBD2. In germline, CDR1 is KGHSH, CDR2 LQKENI. The trim removed 3 bases at V and 5 bases at J, leaving 5 bases unmatched. The CDR3 sequence is 15 residues long. The CDR3 is CASSPDPSGGDTQYF. CDR3 nucleotides: TGTGCCAGCTCACCTGACCCTAGCGGGGGAGATACGCAGTATTTT.

The chain has TRBV20-1 and TRBJ2-3; 12 bases match TRBD2. V trimming: 1 base; J trimming: 2 bases; junction bases outside the gene matches: 13. This CDR3 region has 19 residues. Germline CDR1 reads DFQATT; CDR2 reads SNEGSKA (reference sequence). For the CDR3, the DNA is TGCAGTGCTAGAGGAAATCCATTAGGACTAGCGGGACCCACAGATACGCAGTATTTT. It is translated as CSARGNPLGLAGPTDTQYF.

This clonotype was seen more than once but under ten times. CDR3 sequence: CASGVSGSSYNEQFF. The DNA of the CDR3 is TGTGCCAGCGGGGTGAGCGGATCCTCCTACAATGAGCAGTTCTTC. The rearrangement joins TRBV2 to TRBJ2-1, with D possibly TRBD2 on 5 matching bases. The CDR3 loop spans 15 amino acids. CDR1 and CDR2 from the germline V gene are SNHLY and FYNNEI. V was clipped by 8 bases and J by 0 bases, with 14 bases between them.

V and J are TRBV14 and TRBJ2-6; the match to TRBD2 covers 7 bases. V dropped 6 bases and J dropped 0; count of bases not matched to a gene: 5. Germline V gene sequence: CDR1 SGHDN, CDR2 FVKESK. The CDR3 has 16 amino acids. CDR3 amino acids: CASRAGWGSGANVLTF. For the CDR3, the DNA is TGTGCCAGCAGAGCGGGATGGGGCTCTGGGGCCAACGTCCTGACTTTC.

The chain recombines TRBV29-1 with TRBJ2-7, with 8 bases identical to TRBD1. J lost 7 bases, V lost 4 bases, and 6 bases had no gene match. From germline, CDR1 is SQVTM and CDR2 ANQGSEA. This CDR3 contains 12 residues. The CDR3 protein is CSVGAGGREQYF. CDR3 bases: TGCAGCGTTGGAGCAGGGGGCCGGGAGCAGTACTTC.

The chain carries TRBV4-3 and TRBJ2-6; D is unresolved. CDR3 size: 15 residues. CDR1 LGHNA and CDR2 YSLEER come from the germline V gene. V shed 0 bases and J shed 1 base, with 4 bases lying between them. CDR3 nucleotides: TGCGCCAGCAGCCAAGATGGGTCTGGGGCCAACGTCCTGACTTTC. Amino acid sequence: CASSQDGSGANVLTF.

V and J are TRBV11-1 and TRBJ2-7; a possible D gene is TRBD2 (5 bases). The CDR3 has 14 residues. V gave up 1 base and J gave up 2 bases, with 9 bases separating them. Per the germline V gene, CDR1 is SGHAT and CDR2 is FQDESV (reference sequence). CDR3 loop: CASSLERVPYEQYF. The DNA for the CDR3 is TGTGCCAGCAGCTTAGAGAGGGTTCCCTACGAGCAGTACTTC.